The rows below give T cell receptor beta chains drawn from one sample of a study of cytomegalovirus exposure and HLA in healthy donors. The repertoire was sequenced with immunoSEQ multiplex PCR; TCRdb's copy has only in-frame clones and lacks some. The profile shows about 140,000 clones, about three quarters of them singletons. The sequenced material came from PBMCs. All receptors derive from a man in his forties or fifties in good health and CMV-seropositive. Each CDR3 is given with its conserved first and last residue. Each record gives: D gene, V gene, clone size, J gene, CDR3 protein, CDR3 DNA. D genes are given only for firm matches. Only part of the rows carry a size: once, few, many, or a class if the clone is expanded.

-	TRBV4-1	-	TRBJ1-1	CASSRGGPEAFF	TGCGCCAGCAGCCGAGGGGGTCCTGAAGCTTTCTTT
-	TRBV5-1	once	TRBJ1-1	CASRGQGGRWTMNTEAFF	TGCGCCAGCAGGGGCCAGGGAGGGCGGTGGACAATGAACACTGAAGCTTTCTTT
-	TRBV11-2	-	TRBJ1-4	CASSGLDSFTTNEKLFF	TGTGCCAGCAGCGGGCTTGACAGCTTCACAACTAATGAAAAACTGTTTTTT
-	TRBV10-3	-	TRBJ2-1	CAIGNNNEQFF	TGTGCCATCGGTAACAACAATGAGCAGTTCTTC
-	TRBV6-5	-	TRBJ1-2	CASSPQAGAYGYTF	TGTGCCAGCAGTCCCCAGGCAGGGGCCTATGGCTACACCTTC
TRBD1	TRBV5-8	-	TRBJ1-3	CASSLWGQGISGNTIYF	TGTGCCAGCAGCTTGTGGGGACAGGGTATCTCTGGAAACACCATATATTTT
TRBD1	TRBV6-1	-	TRBJ2-7	CASRGQGGAYEQYF	TGTGCCAGCAGGGGACAGGGTGGGGCATACGAGCAGTACTTC
-	TRBV4-1	-	TRBJ1-1	CASSLQGANTEAFF	TGCGCCAGCAGCCTCCAAGGGGCCAACACTGAAGCTTTCTTT
-	TRBV12-5	-	TRBJ1-1	CASGLVAGSRNTEAFF	TGTGCTAGTGGTTTGGTAGCGGGCAGCAGGAACACTGAAGCTTTCTTT
-	TRBV7-6	few	TRBJ2-3	CASSSLTDTQYF	TGTGCCAGCAGCTCCCTCACAGATACGCAGTATTTT
TRBD2	TRBV14	-	TRBJ2-5	CASSLALSGGETQYF	TGTGCCAGCAGCCTCGCCCTCTCCGGGGGGGAGACCCAGTACTTC
TRBD2	TRBV7-9	-	TRBJ2-7	CASSFAGTTEYF	TGTGCCAGCAGCTTCGCCGGGACTACGGAGTACTTC
-	TRBV5-4	once	TRBJ1-2	CASSLVGQNYGYTF	TGTGCCAGCAGCTTGGTCGGACAGAACTATGGCTACACCTTC
TRBD1	TRBV5-1	-	TRBJ2-7	CASSQGQGLYEQYF	TGCGCCAGTTCGCAAGGACAGGGATTATACGAGCAGTACTTC
TRBD1	TRBV4-3	-	TRBJ2-1	CASSPGTGREQFF	TGCGCCAGCAGCCCAGGGACAGGTCGAGAGCAGTTCTTC
-	TRBV5-1	-	TRBJ1-2	CASSVPTGEGYTF	TGCGCCAGCAGCGTCCCGACGGGGGAAGGCTACACCTTC
-	TRBV10-3	-	TRBJ1-5	CAISDSVSRVAPQHF	TGTGCCATCAGTGATTCCGTGTCGCGGGTGGCGCCCCAGCATTTT
TRBD1	TRBV6-1	-	TRBJ1-2	CASTRGNYGYTF	TGTGCCAGCACCAGGGGGAACTATGGCTACACCTTC
-	TRBV6-1	-	TRBJ1-6	CASASGDSYNSPLHF	TGTGCCAGCGCGAGCGGGGACTCCTATAATTCACCCCTCCACTTT
TRBD1	TRBV11-3	-	TRBJ2-7	CASRSGTGDYEQYF	TGTGCCAGCAGGTCCGGGACAGGAGACTACGAGCAGTACTTC
TRBD1	TRBV27	few	TRBJ1-6	CASRAGTASNSPLHF	TGTGCCAGTAGGGCCGGGACAGCGTCCAATTCACCCCTCCACTTT
-	TRBV5-4	-	TRBJ2-5	CASSLSGWETQYF	TGTGCCAGCAGCTTGTCAGGGTGGGAGACCCAGTACTTC
TRBD1	TRBV7-9	-	TRBJ1-1	CASSLTGGNAEAFF	TGTGCCAGCAGCTTGACAGGGGGGAACGCTGAAGCTTTCTTT
TRBD1	TRBV15	few	TRBJ1-1	CATSRERTGGTEAFF	TGTGCCACCAGCAGAGAACGGACAGGGGGGACTGAAGCTTTCTTT
TRBD1	TRBV15	-	TRBJ2-1	CATSRGGQGGLGPQFF	TGTGCCACCAGCAGGGGGGGACAGGGAGGGTTGGGTCCCCAGTTCTTC
-	TRBV6-5	-	TRBJ1-1	CASSYSWVREESEAFF	TGTGCCAGCAGTTACTCCTGGGTTAGGGAGGAGTCTGAAGCTTTCTTT
-	TRBV2	-	TRBJ1-5	CASSEQLLPNQPQHF	TGTGCCAGCAGTGAGCAACTGCTTCCGAATCAGCCCCAGCATTTT
-	TRBV7-2	-	TRBJ2-2	CASSRRGGELFF	TGTGCCAGCAGCCGAAGGGGGGGGGAGCTGTTTTTT
TRBD1	TRBV5-4	few	TRBJ1-1	CASSLQGGNTEAFF	TGTGCCAGCAGCCTGCAGGGGGGAAACACTGAAGCTTTCTTT
-	TRBV7-9	-	TRBJ2-3	CASSTKRTQYF	TGTGCCAGCAGCACTAAGCGGACGCAGTATTTT
-	TRBV25-1	-	TRBJ2-6	CASSEYGGLGGGANDLTF	TGTGCCAGCAGTGAATATGGGGGACTCGGCGGAGGGGCCAACGACCTGACTTTC
-	TRBV25-1	-	TRBJ1-1	CANSARGNTEAFF	TGTGCCAACAGTGCAAGGGGGAACACTGAAGCTTTCTTT
-	TRBV6-5	few	TRBJ1-2	CASSPSLTGLGYTF	TGTGCCAGCAGTCCCTCTTTGACAGGCCTAGGCTACACCTTC
-	TRBV28	-	TRBJ1-2	CASSRTEVYGYTF	TGTGCCAGCAGTCGGACAGAGGTCTATGGCTACACCTTC
-	TRBV5-1	-	TRBJ1-4	CASSLGHRNPATNEKLFF	TGCGCCAGCAGCTTGGGACATCGGAATCCTGCAACTAATGAAAAACTGTTTTTT
-	TRBV7-8	-	TRBJ2-5	CASSLRRTQETQYF	TGTGCCAGCAGCTTACGAAGGACACAAGAGACCCAGTACTTC
-	TRBV2	-	TRBJ1-5	CASSDRLAGNQPQHF	TGTGCCAGCAGTGATAGACTTGCAGGCAATCAGCCCCAGCATTTT
-	TRBV19	-	TRBJ1-5	CASSVGFYSNQPQHF	TGTGCCAGTAGTGTAGGATTCTATAGCAATCAGCCCCAGCATTTT
-	TRBV21-1	-	TRBJ2-7	CASSKDRGPESYEQYF	TGTGCCAGCAGCAAAGACAGGGGTCCAGAGTCCTACGAGCAGTACTTC
TRBD2	TRBV10-3	-	TRBJ2-5	CAISDERLAEETQYF	TGTGCCATCAGTGACGAAAGACTAGCCGAGGAGACCCAGTACTTC
-	TRBV7-2	-	TRBJ1-1	CAVGRGNTEAFF	TGTGCCGTCGGGCGGGGGAACACTGAAGCTTTCTTT
-	TRBV5-6	-	TRBJ1-1	CASSFTEPWDTEAFF	TGTGCCAGCAGCTTCACAGAACCTTGGGACACTGAAGCTTTCTTT
TRBD1	TRBV29-1	-	TRBJ1-2	CSAGGTDYGYTF	TGCAGCGCAGGTGGGACAGATTATGGCTACACCTTC
TRBD1	TRBV5-1	-	TRBJ1-1	CASSFTGGIRMNTEAFF	TGCGCCAGCAGCTTCACAGGGGGGATACGAATGAACACTGAAGCTTTCTTT
-	TRBV5-1	-	TRBJ2-7	CASSRDWQKTYEQYF	TGCGCCAGCAGCCGGGATTGGCAGAAAACCTACGAGCAGTACTTC
TRBD2	TRBV18	-	TRBJ2-5	CASSRSGNQQETQYF	TGTGCCAGCTCACGAAGCGGGAACCAACAAGAGACCCAGTACTTC
TRBD1	TRBV7-2	-	TRBJ1-4	CASSYTGGNNEKLFF	TGTGCCAGCAGTTATACAGGGGGAAATAATGAAAAACTGTTTTTT
TRBD1	TRBV29-1	-	TRBJ2-7	CSVGVDRDYEQYF	TGCAGCGTTGGGGTGGACAGGGACTACGAGCAGTACTTC
-	TRBV19	-	TRBJ2-4	CASRSRAIAKNIQYF	TGTGCCAGTCGTTCCAGGGCGATAGCCAAAAACATTCAGTACTTC